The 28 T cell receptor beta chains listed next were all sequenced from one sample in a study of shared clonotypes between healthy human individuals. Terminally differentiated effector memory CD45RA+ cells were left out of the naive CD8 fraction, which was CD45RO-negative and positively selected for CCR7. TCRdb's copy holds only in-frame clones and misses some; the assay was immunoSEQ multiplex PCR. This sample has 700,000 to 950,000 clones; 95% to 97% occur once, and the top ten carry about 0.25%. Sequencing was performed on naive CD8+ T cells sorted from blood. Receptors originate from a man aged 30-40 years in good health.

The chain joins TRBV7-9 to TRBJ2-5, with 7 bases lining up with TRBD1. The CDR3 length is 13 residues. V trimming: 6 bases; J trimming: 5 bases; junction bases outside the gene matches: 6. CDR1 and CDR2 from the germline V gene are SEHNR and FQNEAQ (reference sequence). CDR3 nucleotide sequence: TGTGCCAGCAGTTCAGGGGGTTCCGAGACCCAGTACTTC. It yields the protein CASSSGGSETQYF. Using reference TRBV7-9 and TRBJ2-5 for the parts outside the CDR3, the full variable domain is DTGVSQNPRHKITKRGQNVTFRCDPISEHNRLYWYRQTLGQGPEFLTYFQNEAQLEKSRLLSDRFSAERPKGSFSTLEIQRTEQGDSAMYLCASSSGGSETQYFGPGTRLLVL.

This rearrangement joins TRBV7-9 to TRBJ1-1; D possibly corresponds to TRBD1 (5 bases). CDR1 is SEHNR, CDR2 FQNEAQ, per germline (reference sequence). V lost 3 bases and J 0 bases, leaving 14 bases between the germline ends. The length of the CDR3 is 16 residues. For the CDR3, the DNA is TGTGCCAGCAGCTTTTCGGGGGAATCCATGAACACTGAAGCTTTCTTT. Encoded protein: CASSFSGESMNTEAFF. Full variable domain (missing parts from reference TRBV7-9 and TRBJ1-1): DTGVSQNPRHKITKRGQNVTFRCDPISEHNRLYWYRQTLGQGPEFLTYFQNEAQLEKSRLLSDRFSAERPKGSFSTLEIQRTEQGDSAMYLCASSFSGESMNTEAFFGQGTRLTVV.

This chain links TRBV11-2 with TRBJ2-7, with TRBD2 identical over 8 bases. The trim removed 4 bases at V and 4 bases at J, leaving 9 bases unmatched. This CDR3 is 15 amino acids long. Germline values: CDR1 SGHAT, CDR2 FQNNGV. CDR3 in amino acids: CASSSSGTRKYEQYF. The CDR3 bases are TGTGCCAGCAGCTCATCCGGGACTAGAAAATACGAGCAGTACTTC.

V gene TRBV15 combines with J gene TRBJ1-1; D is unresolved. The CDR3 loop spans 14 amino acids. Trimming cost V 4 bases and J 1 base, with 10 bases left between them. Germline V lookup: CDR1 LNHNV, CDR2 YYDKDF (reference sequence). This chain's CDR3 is CATSIRRGNTEAFF. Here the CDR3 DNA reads TGTGCCACCAGCATCCGCCGGGGGAACACTGAAGCTTTCTTT.

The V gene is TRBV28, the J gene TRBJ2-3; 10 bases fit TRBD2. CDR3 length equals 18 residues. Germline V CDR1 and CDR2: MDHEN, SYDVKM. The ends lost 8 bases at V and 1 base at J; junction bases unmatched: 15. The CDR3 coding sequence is TGTGCCAGCCGCAGCGGGCTAGCGGGAGTTGGGGGCACAGATACGCAGTATTTT. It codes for CASRSGLAGVGGTDTQYF.

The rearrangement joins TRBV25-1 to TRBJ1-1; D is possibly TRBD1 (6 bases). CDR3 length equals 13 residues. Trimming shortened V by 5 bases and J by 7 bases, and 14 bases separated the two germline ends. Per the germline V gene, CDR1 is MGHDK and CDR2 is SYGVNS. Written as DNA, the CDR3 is TGTGCCAGCAGTTCCGGGACACGGTATGAAGCTTTCTTT. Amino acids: CASSSGTRYEAFF.

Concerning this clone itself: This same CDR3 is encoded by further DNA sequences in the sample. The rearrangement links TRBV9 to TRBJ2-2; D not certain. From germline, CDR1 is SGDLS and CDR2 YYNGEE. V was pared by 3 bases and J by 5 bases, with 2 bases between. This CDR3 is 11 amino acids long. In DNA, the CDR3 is TGTGCCAGCAGCGCGACCGGGGAGCTGTTTTTT. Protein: CASSATGELFF.

CDR3 amino acids: CASSLRWGLAAVSYNEQFF. In nucleotides, the CDR3 is TGTGCCAGCAGCTTAAGGTGGGGGCTAGCGGCGGTATCCTACAATGAGCAGTTCTTC. V and J are TRBV7-2 and TRBJ2-1, with a possible D match to TRBD2 (7 bases). With 2 bases removed from V and 1 base from J, the gap between germline ends came to 21 bases. The germline V gene encodes CDR1 SGHTA and CDR2 FQGNSA. This CDR3 has 19 residues.

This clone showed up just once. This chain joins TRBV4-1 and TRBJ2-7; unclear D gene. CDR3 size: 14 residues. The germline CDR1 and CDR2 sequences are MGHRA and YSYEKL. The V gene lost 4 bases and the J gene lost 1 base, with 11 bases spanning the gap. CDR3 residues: CASSPRLRSYEQYF. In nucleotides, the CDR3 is TGCGCCAGCAGCCCGAGACTTAGGTCCTACGAGCAGTACTTC.

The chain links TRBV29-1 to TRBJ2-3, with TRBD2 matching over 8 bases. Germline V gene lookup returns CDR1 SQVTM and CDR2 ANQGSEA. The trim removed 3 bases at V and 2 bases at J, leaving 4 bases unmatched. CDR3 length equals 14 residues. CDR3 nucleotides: TGCAGCGTTGATGGAGCGGGAGACACAGATACGCAGTATTTT. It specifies CSVDGAGDTDTQYF.

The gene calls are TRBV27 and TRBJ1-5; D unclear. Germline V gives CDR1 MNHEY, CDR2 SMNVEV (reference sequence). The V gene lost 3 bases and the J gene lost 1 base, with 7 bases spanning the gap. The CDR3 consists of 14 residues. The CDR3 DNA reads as TGTGCCAGCAGTTTGGTGATGAGCAATCAGCCCCAGCATTTT. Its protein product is CASSLVMSNQPQHF.

This CDR3 is CASAPLAGGSDTQYF. The DNA for the CDR3 is TGTGCCAGCGCCCCTCTAGCGGGAGGTTCAGATACGCAGTATTTT. The chain combines TRBV7-2 with TRBJ2-3, with 11 positions matching TRBD2. The V gene's germline CDR1 is SGHTA and CDR2 FQGNSA. The CDR3 contains 15 residues. V shed 8 bases, J shed 4 bases, and the junction held 8 bases outside the gene matches.

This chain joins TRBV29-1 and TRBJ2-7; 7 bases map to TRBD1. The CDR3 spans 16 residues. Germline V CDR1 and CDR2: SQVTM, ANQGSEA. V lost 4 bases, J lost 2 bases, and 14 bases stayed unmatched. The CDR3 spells CSVAYYGDRLTYEQYF. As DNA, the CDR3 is TGCAGCGTTGCGTATTATGGGGACAGATTAACCTACGAGCAGTACTTC.

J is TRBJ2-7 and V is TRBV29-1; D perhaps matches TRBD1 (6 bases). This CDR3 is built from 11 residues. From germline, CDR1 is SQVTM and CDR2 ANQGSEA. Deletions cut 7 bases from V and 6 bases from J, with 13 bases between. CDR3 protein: CSAFTGSEQYF. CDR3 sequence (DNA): TGCAGCGCCTTTACAGGGAGCGAGCAGTACTTC.

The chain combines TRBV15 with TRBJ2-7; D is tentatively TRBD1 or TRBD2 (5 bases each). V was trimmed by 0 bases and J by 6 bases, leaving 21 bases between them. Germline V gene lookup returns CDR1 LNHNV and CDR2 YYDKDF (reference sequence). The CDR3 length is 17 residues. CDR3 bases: TGTGCCACCAGCAGAGATATGGGATCCGGGGCCCGGGGCGAGCAGTACTTC. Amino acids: CATSRDMGSGARGEQYF.

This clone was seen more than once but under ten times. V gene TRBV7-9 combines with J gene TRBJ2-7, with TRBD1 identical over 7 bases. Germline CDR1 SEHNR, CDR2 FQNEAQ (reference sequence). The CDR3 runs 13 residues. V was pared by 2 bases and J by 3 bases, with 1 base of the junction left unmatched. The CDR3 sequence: CASSLWDSYEQYF. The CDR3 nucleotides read TGTGCCAGCAGCTTATGGGACAGCTACGAGCAGTACTTC.

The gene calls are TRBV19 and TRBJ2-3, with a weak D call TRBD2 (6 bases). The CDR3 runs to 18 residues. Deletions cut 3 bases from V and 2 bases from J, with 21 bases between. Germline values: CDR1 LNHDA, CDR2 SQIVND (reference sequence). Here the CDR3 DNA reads TGTGCCAGTAGTATTAGTTTCGGGGGAAGCGGTGACACAGATACGCAGTATTTT. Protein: CASSISFGGSGDTDTQYF.

The CDR3 nucleotides read TGTGCCAGCGTTTTAGCGGGGTTTGGCAATGAGCAGTTCTTC. Translated: CASVLAGFGNEQFF. The rearrangement uses TRBV7-6 and TRBJ2-1, with 8 positions matching TRBD2. Germline assignment: CDR1 SGHVS and CDR2 FNYEAQ. The CDR3 consists of 14 residues. V lost 8 bases and J lost 6; bases outside the gene matches: 9.

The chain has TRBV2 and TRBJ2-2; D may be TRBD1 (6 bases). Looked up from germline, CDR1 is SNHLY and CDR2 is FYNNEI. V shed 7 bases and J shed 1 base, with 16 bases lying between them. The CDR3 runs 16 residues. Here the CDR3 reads CASISLPGQNTGELFF. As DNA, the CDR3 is TGTGCCAGCATCAGTTTACCGGGACAGAACACCGGGGAGCTGTTTTTT.

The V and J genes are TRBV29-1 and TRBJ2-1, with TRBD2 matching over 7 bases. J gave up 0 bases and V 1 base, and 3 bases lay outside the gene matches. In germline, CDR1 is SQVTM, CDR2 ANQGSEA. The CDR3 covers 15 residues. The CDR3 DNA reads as TGCAGCGTTGAAGGCGGGAGCAGCTCCTACAATGAGCAGTTCTTC. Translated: CSVEGGSSSYNEQFF.

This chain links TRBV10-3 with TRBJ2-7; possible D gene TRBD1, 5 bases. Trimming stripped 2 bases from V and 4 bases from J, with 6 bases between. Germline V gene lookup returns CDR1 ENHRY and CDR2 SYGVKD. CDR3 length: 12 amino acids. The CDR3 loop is CAISEDRYEQYF. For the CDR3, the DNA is TGTGCCATCAGTGAGGACAGATACGAGCAGTACTTC.

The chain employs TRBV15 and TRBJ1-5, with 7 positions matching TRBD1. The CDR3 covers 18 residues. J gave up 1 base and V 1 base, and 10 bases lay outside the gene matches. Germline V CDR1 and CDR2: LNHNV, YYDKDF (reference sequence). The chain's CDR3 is CATSRGQGSLGSNQPQHF. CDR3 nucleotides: TGTGCCACCAGCAGAGGACAGGGCTCCTTGGGAAGCAATCAGCCCCAGCATTTT.

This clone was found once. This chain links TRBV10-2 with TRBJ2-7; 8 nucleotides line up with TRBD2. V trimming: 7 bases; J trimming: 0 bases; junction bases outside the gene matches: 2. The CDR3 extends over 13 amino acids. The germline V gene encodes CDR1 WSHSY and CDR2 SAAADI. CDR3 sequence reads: CASMSGSSYEQYF. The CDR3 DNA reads TGCGCCAGCATGAGCGGGAGCTCCTACGAGCAGTACTTC.

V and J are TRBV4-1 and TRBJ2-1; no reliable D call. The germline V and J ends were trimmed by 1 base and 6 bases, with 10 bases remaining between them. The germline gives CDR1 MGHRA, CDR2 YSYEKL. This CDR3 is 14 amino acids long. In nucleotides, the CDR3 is TGCGCCAGCAGCCAAGGAGTTTTATCCAATGAGCAGTTCTTC. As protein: CASSQGVLSNEQFF.

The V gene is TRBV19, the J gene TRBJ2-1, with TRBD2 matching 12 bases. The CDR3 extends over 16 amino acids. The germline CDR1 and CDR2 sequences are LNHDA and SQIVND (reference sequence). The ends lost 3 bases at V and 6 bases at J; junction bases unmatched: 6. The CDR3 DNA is TGTGCCAGTAGTATGCTAGCGGGAGGGCGATCCAATGAGCAGTTCTTC. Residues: CASSMLAGGRSNEQFF.

The CDR3 loop is CASSSNGGPGELFF. The CDR3 bases are TGTGCCAGCAGCTCCAACGGGGGACCCGGGGAGCTGTTTTTT. The V gene is TRBV7-8, the J gene TRBJ2-2; tentatively, D is TRBD2 (6 bases). V was clipped by 4 bases and J by 6 bases, with 12 bases between them. The length of the CDR3 is 14 residues. CDR1 is SGHVS, CDR2 FQNEAQ, per germline.

CDR3 in amino acids: CASSRGGEDTQYF. CDR3 bases: TGTGCCAGCAGCAGGGGTGGAGAGGATACGCAGTATTTT. The V gene is TRBV9, the J gene TRBJ2-3; tentatively, D is TRBD1 (5 bases). This CDR3 region has 13 residues. CDR1 is SGDLS and CDR2 is YYNGEE in the germline V gene. Trimming stripped 4 bases from V and 6 bases from J, with 12 bases between. Together with reference TRBV9 and TRBJ2-3, the CDR3 gives the full variable domain: DSGVTQTPKHLITATGQRVTLRCSPRSGDLSVYWYQQSLDQGLQFLIQYYNGEERAKGNILERFSAQQFPDLHSELNLSSLELGDSALYFCASSRGGEDTQYFGPGTRLTVL.

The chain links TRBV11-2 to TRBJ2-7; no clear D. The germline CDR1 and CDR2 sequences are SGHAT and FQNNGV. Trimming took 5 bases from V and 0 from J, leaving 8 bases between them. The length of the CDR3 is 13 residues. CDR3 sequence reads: CASSQLSSYEQYF. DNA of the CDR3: TGTGCCAGCAGCCAGCTGAGCTCCTACGAGCAGTACTTC.